These 11 T cell receptor beta chains were all obtained from the same sample, sequenced in a study of T cells in narcolepsy. Profiling relied on immunoSEQ multiplex PCR, and the TCRdb table lists in-frame clones only, not all of them. The data hold over 25,000 clones, with roughly nine tenths observed a single time. Sample: CD45RA- memory CD4+ T cells from PBMCs. Source of these receptors: a human donor with narcolepsy.

The CDR3 is CASSTQTSLVEDTQYF. Here the CDR3 DNA reads TGTGCCAGTAGTACCCAGACTAGCCTGGTAGAAGATACGCAGTATTTT. The V gene is TRBV19, the J gene TRBJ2-3; TRBD2 agrees at 7 bases. The germline V gene encodes CDR1 LNHDA and CDR2 SQIVND (reference sequence). This CDR3 region has 16 residues. The ends lost 4 bases at V and 5 bases at J; junction bases unmatched: 12.

V gene TRBV28 combines with J gene TRBJ2-7; D unclear. CDR3 length equals 11 residues. V lost 6 bases, J lost 4 bases, and 7 bases lay in between. Germline V gives CDR1 MDHEN, CDR2 SYDVKM. The CDR3 sequence: CASSAAYEQYF. The CDR3 DNA follows: TGTGCCAGCAGCGCTGCTTACGAGCAGTACTTC.

The chain couples TRBV18 to TRBJ2-4, with 11 bases fitting TRBD2. Per germline, CDR1 KGHSH and CDR2 LQKENI. This CDR3 has 16 residues. V gave up 6 bases and J gave up 6 bases; unmatched junction bases: 10. The CDR3 loop is CASSSSSGGQANIQYF. DNA for the CDR3: TGTGCCAGCTCGTCATCTAGCGGGGGGCAGGCAAACATTCAGTACTTC.

This rearrangement joins TRBV9 to TRBJ1-6, with 7 bases fitting TRBD1. CDR3 length equals 16 residues. The junction had 10 bases not matched to a gene; V was cut back by 0 bases and J by 10 bases. The germline V gene encodes CDR1 SGDLS and CDR2 YYNGEE. CDR3 nucleotides: TGTGCCAGCAGCGTAGATCAGGGGGGGGTTCAATCACCCCTCCACTTT. Residues: CASSVDQGGVQSPLHF.

CDR3 sequence: CASSPGAAQPQHF. DNA of the CDR3: TGTGCCAGCTCACCTGGGGCAGCTCAGCCCCAGCATTTT. The V call is TRBV18, the J call TRBJ1-5, with D tentatively TRBD1 (5 bases). Germline V gene lookup returns CDR1 KGHSH and CDR2 LQKENI. Trimming removed 3 bases from V and 6 bases from J, with 9 bases in between. The CDR3 totals 13 residues.

This chain joins TRBV6-6 and TRBJ2-1; 10 nucleotides align to TRBD1. With V trimmed by 5 bases and J by 2 bases, 3 bases remained unmatched. The CDR3 runs to 15 residues. CDR1 MNHNY and CDR2 SVGAGI come from the germline V gene (reference sequence). The CDR3 DNA reads TGTGCCAGCAGTCGGGACAGGGGCCCCTACAATGAGCAGTTCTTC. Encoded protein: CASSRDRGPYNEQFF.

The chain carries TRBV2 and TRBJ1-2, with D possibly being TRBD1 (5 bases). Germline assignment: CDR1 SNHLY and CDR2 FYNNEI. The CDR3 runs 13 residues. Trimming pared 5 bases from V and 6 bases from J, leaving 13 bases between. CDR3 residues: CASSQDQGDGYTF. The CDR3 nucleotides read TGTGCCAGCAGTCAAGACCAGGGAGATGGCTACACCTTC.

CDR3 DNA sequence: TGTGCCAGCAGCTCCCAGGGGAGGTTGGGGACCGGGGAGCTGTTTTTT. It translates to CASSSQGRLGTGELFF. V and J are TRBV7-3 and TRBJ2-2; D may match TRBD1 or TRBD2 (6 bases each). CDR1 is SGHTA, CDR2 FQGTGA, per germline. The CDR3 is 16 amino acids. V was trimmed by 4 bases and J by 5 bases, leaving 17 bases between them. The complete variable domain, with remaining parts taken from reference TRBV7-3 and TRBJ2-2, reads GAGVSQTPSNKVTEKGKYVELRCDPISGHTALYWYRQSLGQGPEFLIYFQGTGAADDSGLPNDRFFAVRPEGSVSTLKIQRTERGDSAVYLCASSSQGRLGTGELFFGEGSRLTVL.

The chain joins TRBV5-1 to TRBJ1-2; D unresolved. V lost 0 bases to trimming and J lost 4 bases, with 13 bases between them. This CDR3 has 15 amino acids. The germline CDR1 and CDR2 sequences are SGHRS and YFSETQ. The CDR3 nucleotides read TGCGCCAGCAGCTTGGCGGTAGGCCAGATCTATGGCTACACCTTC. Its protein is CASSLAVGQIYGYTF.

The chain combines TRBV6-6 with TRBJ1-3, with a weak D call TRBD1 (6 bases). CDR3 length: 15 residues. The germline V gene has CDR1 MNHNY and CDR2 SVGAGI (reference sequence). Trimming removed 7 bases from V and 0 bases from J, with 13 bases in between. The CDR3 loop reads CASTVDRFSGNTIYF. As DNA, the CDR3 is TGTGCCAGCACCGTAGACAGGTTCTCTGGAAACACCATATATTTT.

V usage is TRBV4-1 and J usage is TRBJ1-2, with D unresolved. Trimming took 4 bases from V and 3 from J, leaving 6 bases between them. The CDR3 covers 12 residues. Germline values: CDR1 MGHRA, CDR2 YSYEKL. This chain's CDR3 is CASSPGDYGYTF. CDR3 nucleotides: TGCGCCAGCAGCCCGGGTGACTATGGCTACACCTTC.